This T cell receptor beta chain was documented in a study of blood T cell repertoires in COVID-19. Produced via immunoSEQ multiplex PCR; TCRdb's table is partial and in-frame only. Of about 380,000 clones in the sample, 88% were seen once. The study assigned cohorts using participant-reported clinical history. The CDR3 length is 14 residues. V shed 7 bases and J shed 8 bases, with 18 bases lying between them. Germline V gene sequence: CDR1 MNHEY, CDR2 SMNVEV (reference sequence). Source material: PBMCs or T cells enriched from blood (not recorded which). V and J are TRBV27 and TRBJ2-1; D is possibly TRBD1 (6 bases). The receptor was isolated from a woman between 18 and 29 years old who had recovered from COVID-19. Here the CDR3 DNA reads TGTGCCAGCACCTCCCTGCAGGGGTTACATGAGCAGTTCTTC. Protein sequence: CASTSLQGLHEQFF.